This T cell receptor beta chain was observed in a study of blood T cells in healthy people across ages. Next came a second PCR, run for about 6 to 11 cycles, which used a sample-barcoded 5' primer along with a J-beta primer mix. Every molecule of cDNA carried a tag from a template-switch adaptor with 12 random nucleotides. TCRdb passed the 5' RACE reads through MiXCR, listing each CDR3 protein once. The sample has about 590,000 distinct CDR3 sequences; approximately 30% are singletons. Samples each yielded at least 5 micrograms of total RNA. What was sequenced was blood. The sequence was collected from a woman older than 75 in good health.

The CDR3 reads CSARSGNYGNQPQHF. The CDR3 nucleotides are TGCAGTGCTAGATCGGGGAATTATGGCAATCAGCCCCAGCATTTT. J is TRBJ1-5 and V is TRBV20-1; D not certain. Trimming cost V 2 bases and J 2 bases, with 13 bases left between them. Germline assignment: CDR1 DFQATT and CDR2 SNEGSKA (reference sequence). CDR3 length: 15 residues.